Described below is a single TCR beta chain sequence and its context. Authors' methods: Scientists estimated how many nucleated cells there were by amplifying reference gene primers. Some clones are missing from TCRdb's copy, which holds only in-frame ones; the method was immunoSEQ multiplex PCR. V and J calls and clone size are those listed in that table; D and trimming were worked out from the DNA. The profile covers 90,000 to 130,000 clones, with 88% appearing a single time and about 2.2% taken by the ten largest. Germline V gene sequence: CDR1 SGHKS, CDR2 YYEKEE (reference sequence). The CDR3 consists of 15 residues. The V end lost 4 bases, the J end lost 12 bases, and 23 bases lay between the germline ends. The entry originates in a study of blood T cell repertoires in COVID-19. Study information: Both acute and convalescent COVID-19 samples were obtained from the United States, Italy and Spain. The cDNA or gDNA used as material had been derived from T cells, B-cell-depleted T cells, or PBMCs.

V and J are TRBV5-5 and TRBJ2-1, with D possibly matching TRBD1 (7 bases). The TCR comes from a human donor in a cohort sampled during active COVID-19. Input material: peripheral blood. CDR3 protein: CASSAGRGAGGMQFF. The CDR3 DNA reads as TGTGCCAGCAGCGCCGGGCGTGGGGCAGGGGGGATGCAGTTCTTC.